Listed below are T cell receptor beta chains from one sample, sequenced in a study of blood T cell repertoires in COVID-19. Repertoires were generated with immunoSEQ multiplex PCR, while TCRdb's copy carries only in-frame clones and drops some. The sample includes about 83,000 clones, roughly nine tenths of them seen just once. The sample consisted of peripheral blood. The receptors were gathered from a woman aged 45-65 years with active or convalescent COVID-19. CDR3s include the opening cysteine and the closing phenylalanine or tryptophan. A D gene is named only where the DNA matches it firmly. Part of the rows lack a size; the others show once, few, many or a class for expanded clones.

j_call clone_size d_call v_call cdr3_aa cdr3_nt
TRBJ2-5 once TRBD2 TRBV5-1 CASSWTGGTQVETQYF TGCGCCAGCAGCTGGACGGGGGGGACACAGGTTGAGACCCAGTACTTC
TRBJ1-3 few TRBD1 TRBV27 CASSPRQGLSGNTIYF TGTGCCAGCAGTCCTCGACAGGGTCTCTCTGGAAACACCATATATTTT
TRBJ2-3 once NA TRBV3-1/TRBV3-2 CASSQAGDPSTDTQYF TGTGCCAGCAGCCAAGCGGGGGACCCTAGCACAGATACGCAGTATTTT
TRBJ2-1 NA TRBD2 TRBV7-8 CASSFSGGAFSDEQFF TGTGCCAGCAGCTTCAGCGGGGGGGCCTTTTCCGATGAGCAGTTCTTC
TRBJ2-3 NA NA TRBV5-1 CASSVRPRGSTDTQYF TGCGCCAGCAGCGTTCGCCCCCGGGGGAGCACAGATACGCAGTATTTT
TRBJ1-5 NA NA TRBV19 CASSIGRVSNQPQHF TGTGCCAGTAGTATAGGCAGGGTCTCCAATCAGCCCCAGCATTTT
TRBJ2-5 NA NA TRBV5-1 CASSLGVLQETQYF TGCGCCAGCAGCTTGGGCGTGTTGCAAGAGACCCAGTACTTC
TRBJ1-2 NA NA TRBV15 CATSRDFGYGYTF TGTGCCACCAGCAGAGATTTCGGCTATGGCTACACCTTC
TRBJ1-2 NA NA TRBV20-1 CSGDTGGGYTF TGCAGTGGTGACACCGGAGGTGGCTACACCTTC
TRBJ1-2 NA NA TRBV28 CASSLGGQAGVNYGYTF TGTGCCAGCAGTTTAGGCGGGCAAGCTGGAGTTAACTATGGCTACACCTTC
TRBJ2-7 NA TRBD1 TRBV4-2 CASSKGVRDRGLNDEQYF TGTGCCAGCAGCAAGGGGGTACGGGACAGGGGGCTGAATGACGAGCAGTACTTC
TRBJ1-2 NA NA TRBV7-9 CASSATGPSQGGYTF TGTGCCAGCAGCGCGACCGGACCATCCCAGGGAGGCTACACCTTC
TRBJ2-7 NA NA TRBV4-1 CASSQDRGEQYF TGCGCCAGCAGCCAAGATAGGGGGGAGCAGTACTTC
TRBJ2-7 NA NA TRBV28 CASSLRFPYEQYF TGTGCCAGCAGTTTGAGGTTCCCCTACGAGCAGTACTTC
TRBJ1-5 NA TRBD1 TRBV30 CASSDRRGNQPQHF TGTGCCTCCTCGGACAGGAGGGGCAATCAGCCCCAGCATTTT
TRBJ1-1 NA TRBD1 TRBV6-5 CASGGQGEAVKGAFF TGTGCCAGCGGCGGACAGGGAGAGGCCGTTAAGGGAGCTTTCTTT
TRBJ1-3 NA NA TRBV9 CASSVGHGNTIYF TGTGCCAGCAGCGTAGGGCACGGAAACACCATATATTTT
TRBJ2-1 NA TRBD2 TRBV6-6 CASRPGLAGGDEQFF TGTGCCAGCAGACCTGGACTAGCGGGGGGAGATGAGCAGTTCTTC
TRBJ2-7 NA TRBD1 TRBV11-2 CASSLKDRGYEQYF TGTGCCAGCAGCCTAAAGGACAGGGGGTACGAGCAGTACTTC
TRBJ1-2 few TRBD1 TRBV7-6 CASSSGQARGYGYTF TGTGCCAGCAGCTCCGGACAGGCTAGGGGCTATGGCTACACCTTC
TRBJ2-5 once NA TRBV5-6 CASSFWTAQETQYF TGTGCCAGCAGCTTTTGGACAGCCCAAGAGACCCAGTACTTC
TRBJ2-3 NA TRBD1 TRBV3-1/TRBV3-2 CASSWDSLTDTQYF TGTGCCAGCAGCTGGGACAGTCTCACAGATACGCAGTATTTT
TRBJ1-1 NA NA TRBV15 CATSRDRGTEAFF TGTGCCACCAGCAGAGATCGGGGCACTGAAGCTTTCTTT
TRBJ1-5 NA NA TRBV4-3 CASSQEGLSNQPQHF TGCGCCAGCAGCCAGGAGGGCCTTAGCAATCAGCCCCAGCATTTT
TRBJ2-2 NA TRBD2 TRBV7-8 CASSSGLPNTGELFF TGTGCCAGCAGCTCGGGACTACCGAACACCGGGGAGCTGTTTTTT
TRBJ2-5 NA NA TRBV7-2 CASSPGRGAWDQETQYF TGTGCCAGCAGCCCTGGCCGGGGGGCCTGGGATCAAGAGACCCAGTACTTC
TRBJ2-1 NA TRBD2 TRBV4-2 CASSQTGTSEYNEQFF TGTGCCAGCAGCCAAACCGGGACTAGCGAATACAATGAGCAGTTCTTC
TRBJ2-5 NA TRBD2 TRBV6-2/TRBV6-3 CASSWTSGGPLQETQYF TGTGCCAGCAGTTGGACTAGCGGGGGGCCGCTCCAAGAGACCCAGTACTTC
TRBJ2-5 few TRBD2 TRBV5-1 CASSTASGGYQETQYF TGCGCCAGCAGCACCGCTAGCGGGGGATACCAAGAGACCCAGTACTTC
TRBJ1-5 NA NA TRBV14 CASSPTGSNQPQHF TGTGCCAGCAGCCCAACAGGGAGCAATCAGCCCCAGCATTTT
TRBJ1-2 NA NA TRBV6-5 CASGVVRGYGYTF TGTGCCAGCGGGGTAGTTAGGGGGTATGGCTACACCTTC
TRBJ1-2 NA NA TRBV10-3 CAISDGGPYGYTF TGTGCCATCAGTGACGGCGGCCCCTATGGCTACACCTTC
TRBJ1-1 NA NA TRBV19 CASRPGDTEAFF TGTGCCAGTAGGCCCGGGGACACTGAAGCTTTCTTT
TRBJ2-1 NA NA TRBV5-1 CASSGGDFSYNEQFF TGCGCCAGCAGCGGCGGTGACTTTTCCTACAATGAGCAGTTCTTC
TRBJ2-7 NA TRBD2 TRBV5-1 CASSLAGGDWYYEQYF TGCGCCAGCAGCTTGGCCGGGGGGGACTGGTACTACGAGCAGTACTTC
TRBJ1-5 NA NA TRBV10-3 CAISETPGGNQPQHF TGTGCCATCAGTGAGACACCGGGTGGGAATCAGCCCCAGCATTTT
TRBJ1-5 NA TRBD1 TRBV6-5 CARDRANQPQHF TGTGCCAGGGACAGGGCGAATCAGCCCCAGCATTTT
TRBJ2-6 NA NA TRBV2 CASAKGEAGANVLTF TGTGCCAGCGCGAAAGGGGAGGCTGGGGCCAACGTCCTGACTTTC
TRBJ1-1 few NA TRBV2 CASMQTEGINTEAFF TGTGCCAGCATGCAAACGGAGGGAATAAACACTGAAGCTTTCTTT
TRBJ2-5 NA TRBD2 TRBV11-2 CASRAGGQETQYF TGTGCCAGCAGGGCGGGGGGACAAGAGACCCAGTACTTC
TRBJ2-5 NA NA TRBV5-1 CASREGALQETQYF TGCGCCAGCAGAGAAGGGGCTCTCCAAGAGACCCAGTACTTC